The clone carrying this T cell receptor (beta chain) was recorded many times. MiXCR, run by TCRdb on the 5' RACE reads, gives a single entry per CDR3 protein. The sample has approximately 82,000 distinct CDR3 sequences, approximately 12% seen once. The CDR3 totals 12 residues. The germline V gene has CDR1 SQVTM and CDR2 ANQGSEA. V shed 6 bases and J shed 8 bases, with 16 bases lying between them. This sample was taken from a study of spatial heterogeneity in lung cancer. Time point described: sample taken at primary tumor resection. Unsorted whole RNA from tumor, nontumor lung or frozen PBMC underwent sequencing.

Sequenced here: PBMCs, sampled at surgery. The chain has TRBV29-1 and TRBJ1-2; D remains unclear. The TCR sequence derives from a male donor with early-stage non-small cell lung cancer. This chain's CDR3 is CSVLWQVGGYTF. The CDR3 nucleotides are TGCAGCGTACTGTGGCAGGTCGGGGGCTACACCTTC.